This record covers a single TCR beta chain. Its cognate antigen has yet to be identified. The sample holds no much larger clone one base away, and base qualities are not on file. Each donor gave one peripheral blood draw, averaging about 100 mL, which was collected into heparinised tubes. A BD FACSAria II was used to sort naive, central memory, regulatory and stem cell-like memory CD4+ T cells with a panel that included CD45RO, CCR7, CD25, CD127, CD95 and CD27. Every sorted population had a purity above 98%. PBMCs were isolated right away by Lymphoprep density gradient centrifugation and were stained directly, without culture. To minimize batch effects, samples were stained and sorted in pairs, one healthy donor with one patient per experiment. The germline V gene (reference sequence) specifies SGHKS as CDR1 and YYEKEE as CDR2. The germline ends are 15 bases apart after V is trimmed by 5 bases and J by 3 bases. The CDR3 sequence holds 14 residues, the cysteine and phenylalanine included. CDR3 DNA is the only sequence kept; it has 42 bases, read in frame from the first base.

The entire isolated RNA was reverse transcribed using the High Capacity cDNA Reverse Transcription Kit, and thus expressed TCRB transcripts were sequenced. Deep immunoSEQ sequencing was applied to naive, central memory and regulatory T cell samples, giving an average of around 3.4 million total reads per sample. Sorted cells were lysed in RLT buffer and RNA was extracted with DNase-treated RNeasy Micro or Mini kits, depending on cell number. To prevent cross-contamination, every cell subset was processed on its own, while patient and healthy donor samples were processed together. TCRB sequences were amplified from cDNA with the immunoSEQ multiplex PCR, producing 87-bp fragments spanning the CDR3 region. Sequencing of the amplicons was performed on the Illumina HiSeq platform. As for the original processing: Synthetic template baselines were used to correct PCR bias computationally, reads within Hamming distance 2 were collapsed together, and singletons that could not be merged were discarded. Reads were aligned to IMGT to assign V, D and J genes, CDR3 length, and insertions or deletions at six rearrangement sites. Within each subset, clonotype counts were normalized to sorted cell number, after which true diversity and Gini coefficients were computed with the tcR R package. Repertoire sharing was quantified using the overlap coefficient calculated on TCRB nucleotide sequences. Out-of-frame TCRB sequences from naive cells were analyzed as a proxy for the pre-selection repertoire. Here the immuneACCESS table is served through TCRdb, limited to in-frame sequences with V and J called. Missing clones are a known gap in these copies; in checked studies unresolved V genes cover under half, and the rest lacks a known reason. From that table come the V and J calls and clone size; the DNA was used to work out D and trimming. The sample includes some 330,000 clones, with approximately 10% observed a single time. Of the sample, about 0.015% is held by the ten largest clones.

This sample was taken from a study of beta chain features in type 1 diabetes listed by TCRdb under 2018. About the full investigation: No differences in mean age, gender distribution, total cell number or subset yield were found between patients and healthy donors. The study compared TCRB repertoires of sorted circulating CD4+ T cell subsets between recently diagnosed type 1 diabetes patients and matched healthy donors. Whereas all 28 donors provided naive and central memory subsets, regulatory and stem cell-like memory subsets were isolated from just 8 patients and roughly eight healthy donors. A total of 107,917,701 sorted cells were examined across all samples, and a strong correlation was observed between cell number per subset and RNA yield. The full study reports these points: Because small numbers of individuals were included in the HLA sub-analyses, any influence of HLA type on TCRB rearrangement was left unresolved. Because cDNA was sequenced instead of genomic DNA, activated cells with high expression could be over-represented, although the groups did not differ in activation or CD3 levels. Patients with type 1 diabetes made fewer insertions and deleted more nucleotides at VDJ recombination sites, implying thymic rearrangement abnormalities. Naive, central memory and regulatory TCRB repertoires appeared to be more alike among patients than among healthy donors. PCR might favor shorter templates, but patient and control samples were amplified and corrected together, so any skew would affect both groups equally. In all four CD4+ subsets, TCRB CDR3 length was moderately but significantly shorter in type 1 diabetes patients.

Recombination linked TRBV5-5 to TRBJ2-7; the D gene lacks a confident call. This receptor was identified in a woman in her thirties in good health. The sequenced sample was naive CD4+ T cells from blood. According to the study, the label for this sample's cell subset or site signals: true naive CD4+ T cells. The CDR3 protein is CASRNGSTDYEQYF. The DNA sequence follows: TGTGCCAGCAGAAACGGGTCCACGGACTACGAGCAGTACTTC.